This is a list of T cell receptor beta chains from one sample in a study of cytomegalovirus exposure and HLA in healthy donors. The protocol was immunoSEQ multiplex PCR, while the TCRdb copy is restricted to in-frame clones and leaves out a portion. This table holds about 170,000 clones, approximately 78% found once. Sequenced: PBMCs. The source is a woman between 18 and 30 years old in good health and CMV-seronegative. CDR3s include the opening cysteine and the closing phenylalanine or tryptophan. A D gene is named only where the DNA matches it firmly. Clone size is shown for a subset of rows, as once, few, many or a class of expanded clone.

D gene | clone size | J gene | V gene | CDR3 DNA | CDR3 protein
- | - | TRBJ2-6 | TRBV4-3 | TGCGCCAGCAGCCAAGAACCAGGGCAAGGGGCCAACGTCCTGACTTTC | CASSQEPGQGANVLTF
TRBD1 | - | TRBJ2-5 | TRBV5-4 | TGTGCCAGCAGCTTGGGTGGGACAGGGGTAGAGACCCAGTACTTC | CASSLGGTGVETQYF
TRBD2 | - | TRBJ2-7 | TRBV27 | TGTGCCAGCAGTTTATCGGGACAGGGACTAGCGGGAAGCTACGAGCAGTACTTC | CASSLSGQGLAGSYEQYF
- | - | TRBJ2-1 | TRBV27 | TGTGCCAGCAGTTTCGGGGGGCTAGGTGAGCAGTTCTTC | CASSFGGLGEQFF
TRBD2 | - | TRBJ2-7 | TRBV6-1 | TGTGCCAGCAGTGAACGGCGGACTAGATACGAGCAGTACTTC | CASSERRTRYEQYF
- | - | TRBJ2-7 | TRBV5-1 | TGCGCCAGCATGCCGGTCTACGCCTCCTACGAGCAGTACTTC | CASMPVYASYEQYF
- | - | TRBJ2-7 | TRBV28 | TGTGCCAGCAGTTTGAGGGTGTACGGCTACGAGCAGTACTTC | CASSLRVYGYEQYF
- | - | TRBJ2-5 | TRBV7-9 | TGTGCCAGCAGCGCCCCAATCTTGTCCACGAGGGAGACCCAGTACTTC | CASSAPILSTRETQYF
TRBD1 | - | TRBJ1-5 | TRBV28 | TGTGCCAGTAGTTGGACAGGGCTAAGTTACGATCAGCCCCAGCATTTT | CASSWTGLSYDQPQHF
- | - | TRBJ1-3 | TRBV7-9 | TGTGCCAGCAGGGTATCGGGGGGCTCTGGAAACACCATATATTTT | CASRVSGGSGNTIYF
- | - | TRBJ1-5 | TRBV28 | TGTGCCAGCATCGGGTCCGAGGCGGGCAATCAGCCCCAGCATTTT | CASIGSEAGNQPQHF
- | once | TRBJ2-5 | TRBV2 | TGTGCCAGCACCAGACAGATCCAAGAGACCCAGTACTTC | CASTRQIQETQYF
TRBD2 | - | TRBJ2-7 | TRBV6-1 | TGTGCCAGCATCACTGTAGCGGGAGGCTCCTACGAGCAGTACTTC | CASITVAGGSYEQYF
TRBD2 | - | TRBJ2-7 | TRBV2 | TGTGCCAGCGAGGGCGGGAGGGGGGCCTACGAGCAGTACTTC | CASEGGRGAYEQYF
TRBD2 | - | TRBJ2-3 | TRBV11-3 | TGTGCCAGCAGCCACGGGGGGGCCCCGGAGCAGTATTTT | CASSHGGAPEQYF
- | - | TRBJ2-1 | TRBV7-9 | TGTGCCAGCAGCTTATACGGAAGGAGCTCCTACAATGAGCAGTTCTTC | CASSLYGRSSYNEQFF
- | - | TRBJ2-1 | TRBV2 | TGTGCCAGCAGTGTGGAGGGTAGGAGCTCCTACAATGAGCAGTTCTTC | CASSVEGRSSYNEQFF
TRBD2 | - | TRBJ2-1 | TRBV4-1 | TGCGCCAGCAGCCAGGGACTATCCTCGGGTGCGCAGTTCTTC | CASSQGLSSGAQFF
TRBD2 | - | TRBJ2-1 | TRBV11-3 | TGTGCCAGCAGCCCCTACGGGACTACCAACAATGAGCAGTTCTTC | CASSPYGTTNNEQFF
TRBD1 | - | TRBJ2-2 | TRBV6-1 | TGTGCCAGCAGTGAAGCCGGGACAGGGGTCGGGGAGCTGTTTTTT | CASSEAGTGVGELFF
- | few | TRBJ2-5 | TRBV7-2 | TGTGCCAGCAGCTTCTTGAGTTCGGGGGAGGGGGGGGAGACCCAGTACTTC | CASSFLSSGEGGETQYF
TRBD2 | - | TRBJ2-5 | TRBV27 | TGTGCCAGCAGTCCCGTAGCGGGAGGTGGTGAGACCCAGTACTTC | CASSPVAGGGETQYF
- | - | TRBJ1-1 | TRBV6-6 | TGTGCCAGCAGTTATGGGGCGGACACTGAAGCTTTCTTT | CASSYGADTEAFF
TRBD1 | - | TRBJ1-1 | TRBV10-3 | TGTGCCATCGCTATCCGGGACAGTGAAGCTTTCTTT | CAIAIRDSEAFF
TRBD2 | - | TRBJ2-5 | TRBV18 | TGTGCCAGCTCACCAGGAGACGCGGGAGTCTTCGAGACCCAGTACTTC | CASSPGDAGVFETQYF
- | - | TRBJ1-1 | TRBV6-5 | TGTGCCAGCAGTTCAAGGACAAGAATGAACACTGAAGCTTTCTTT | CASSSRTRMNTEAFF
TRBD1 | once | TRBJ2-1 | TRBV6-5 | TGTGCCAGCAGTAAAGACAGGGCCCCGAACAATGAGCAGTTCTTC | CASSKDRAPNNEQFF
- | - | TRBJ1-2 | TRBV2 | TGTGCCAGCAGGGGGGGGGAGGGACACGTCCATGGCTACACCTTC | CASRGGEGHVHGYTF
- | - | TRBJ2-3 | TRBV19 | TGTGCCAGTAGTAGTAGCAGTATTTTCACAGATACGCAGTATTTT | CASSSSSIFTDTQYF
- | - | TRBJ2-7 | TRBV7-9 | TGTGCCAGCAGCCCATTGGAGTCCTACGAGCAGTACTTC | CASSPLESYEQYF
TRBD1 | - | TRBJ2-5 | TRBV9 | TGTGCCAGCAGCGTAGCGGCAGGGGGAGAGACCCAGTACTTC | CASSVAAGGETQYF
- | - | TRBJ2-7 | TRBV28 | TGTGCCAGCAGCCTAAACTACGAGCAGTACTTC | CASSLNYEQYF
TRBD1 | - | TRBJ2-3 | TRBV5-4 | TGTGCCAGCAGTCTACTCCGGGACAGGGGGTCAGATACGCAGTATTTT | CASSLLRDRGSDTQYF
TRBD1 | - | TRBJ2-7 | TRBV5-4 | TGTGCCAGCAGCTTGGCCCTAGGGACAGGGGAATATTACGAGCAGTACTTC | CASSLALGTGEYYEQYF
TRBD2 | - | TRBJ2-1 | TRBV4-3 | TGCGCCAGCAGCCAAGTTTGGTCCTTAGCGGGAGGTTACAATGAGCAGTTCTTC | CASSQVWSLAGGYNEQFF